This entry lists 21 T cell receptor beta chains sequenced from one sample in a study of control samples from healthy donors and cancer patients. Sequenced by immunoSEQ multiplex PCR; TCRdb stores in-frame clones only, minus some. The sample has some 120,000 clones; just under 95% are singletons. The sample comprised blood. These receptor sequences come from a man aged 25 to 40 in good health.

The DNA for the CDR3 is TGTGCCAGCTCATTGGACAGGGGCCCCACCTACGAGCAGTACTTC. This encodes CASSLDRGPTYEQYF. V is TRBV18 and J is TRBJ2-7, with 9 bases aligning to TRBD1. CDR3 length equals 15 residues. V dropped 5 bases and J dropped 2; count of bases not matched to a gene: 7. Per germline, CDR1 KGHSH and CDR2 LQKENI.

DNA of the CDR3: TGTGCCTGGAGTGTACCCCGATATAGCAATCAGCCCCAGCATTTT. Amino acid sequence: CAWSVPRYSNQPQHF. V usage is TRBV30 and J usage is TRBJ1-5, with unresolved D. Deletions cut 0 bases from V and 0 bases from J, with 9 bases between. The CDR3 runs to 15 residues. CDR1 GTSNPN and CDR2 SVGIG come from the germline V gene (reference sequence).

The J gene is TRBJ1-1, the V gene TRBV4-3, with a weak D call TRBD1 (5 bases). The CDR3 is made up of 14 amino acids. Germline lookup yields CDR1 LGHNA and CDR2 YSLEER. With 0 bases removed from V and 4 bases from J, the gap between germline ends came to 9 bases. The DNA of the CDR3 is TGCGCCAGCAGCCAAGAGGGGGGGAGCACTGAAGCTTTCTTT. Protein sequence: CASSQEGGSTEAFF.

The chain carries TRBV27 and TRBJ2-1, with a possible D match to TRBD2 (6 bases). The CDR3 loop spans 20 amino acids. Trimming stripped 2 bases from V and 0 bases from J, with 23 bases between. Germline V gives CDR1 MNHEY, CDR2 SMNVEV (reference sequence). Here the CDR3 reads CASSLGFGLRAGSSYNEQFF. CDR3 nucleotide sequence: TGTGCCAGCAGTTTAGGGTTTGGTCTTAGGGCGGGGAGCTCCTACAATGAGCAGTTCTTC.

The chain employs TRBV10-2 and TRBJ2-2; D is tentatively TRBD1 or TRBD2 (5 bases each). CDR1 is WSHSY, CDR2 SAAADI, per germline. Trimming shortened V by 2 bases and J by 6 bases, and 13 bases separated the two germline ends. CDR3 size: 15 residues. The CDR3 nucleotides read TGCGCCAGCAGTGAGACGGACAAGGACTCCGGGGAGCTGTTTTTT. Translating gives CASSETDKDSGELFF.

The J gene is TRBJ2-2, the V gene TRBV28; no clear D. V gave up 7 bases and J gave up 7 bases, with 16 bases separating them. The CDR3 length is 14 residues. Germline values: CDR1 MDHEN, CDR2 SYDVKM. The CDR3 DNA follows: TGTGCCAGCACCTTTGGAAGGGAAGACGGGGAGCTGTTTTTT. This sequence encodes CASTFGREDGELFF.

In this sample, this clone turned up once. V gene TRBV19 combines with J gene TRBJ2-3, with no clear D. The germline V gene encodes CDR1 LNHDA and CDR2 SQIVND (reference sequence). There are 15 residues in the CDR3. V lost 2 bases, J lost 0 bases, and 9 bases lay in between. The CDR3, as DNA: TGTGCCAGTAGTATACTGGGTACTAGCACAGATACGCAGTATTTT. It encodes CASSILGTSTDTQYF.

The rearrangement uses TRBV27 and TRBJ1-6, with D unresolved. CDR1 and CDR2 from the germline V gene are MNHEY and SMNVEV (reference sequence). This CDR3 is 14 amino acids long. V lost 2 bases, J lost 3 bases, and 5 bases lay in between. CDR3 amino acids: CASSLGHYNSPLHF. The CDR3 region has the DNA TGTGCCAGCAGTTTAGGGCACTATAATTCACCCCTCCACTTT.

The rearrangement joins TRBV5-5 to TRBJ2-2, with TRBD1 as a possible D gene (5 bases). Germline CDR1 is SGHKS and CDR2 is YYEKEE (reference sequence). The length of the CDR3 is 16 residues. The germline V and J ends were trimmed by 4 bases and 2 bases, with 15 bases remaining between them. This CDR3 reads CASSLQLGPNTGELFF. CDR3 sequence (DNA): TGTGCCAGCAGCCTACAGCTGGGGCCAAACACCGGGGAGCTGTTTTTT.

The rearrangement links TRBV10-3 to TRBJ1-1; a weak D match, TRBD1 (5 bases). V lost 2 bases, J lost 0 bases, and 16 bases lay in between. Germline V gene sequence: CDR1 ENHRY, CDR2 SYGVKD. This CDR3 has 17 residues. The CDR3: CAISEPGDVGLNTEAFF. The CDR3 nucleotides are TGTGCCATCAGTGAGCCTGGGGACGTGGGGTTGAACACTGAAGCTTTCTTT.

The chain joins TRBV4-3 to TRBJ2-6, with TRBD1 matching 8 bases. The germline CDR1 and CDR2 sequences are LGHNA and YSLEER. Trimming removed 0 bases from V and 3 bases from J; junction bases left unmatched: 4. The CDR3 has 17 residues. CDR3 sequence (DNA): TGCGCCAGCAGCCAAGACCAGGGGGCTATTGGGGCCAACGTCCTGACTTTC. It translates to CASSQDQGAIGANVLTF.

The chain carries TRBV19 and TRBJ1-5; the D gene is possibly TRBD1 (5 bases). CDR1 and CDR2 (germline): LNHDA, SQIVND (reference sequence). Trimming removed 8 bases at V and 3 bases at J, with 11 bases between. This CDR3 spans 13 amino acids. The CDR3 sequence: CASSDRVNQPQHF. The CDR3 bases are TGTGCCAGTTCTGACAGAGTCAATCAGCCCCAGCATTTT.

J is TRBJ2-5 and V is TRBV30, with 14 bases that match TRBD2. The length of the CDR3 is 17 residues. Looked up from germline, CDR1 is GTSNPN and CDR2 is SVGIG (reference sequence). V shed 2 bases and J 0 bases; nucleotides not matched to a gene: 5. The CDR3 loop is CAWSLGLAGAYQETQYF. Here the CDR3 DNA reads TGTGCCTGGAGTCTGGGACTAGCGGGGGCCTACCAAGAGACCCAGTACTTC.

The chain joins TRBV5-1 to TRBJ1-4; 10 positions agree with TRBD1. Germline CDR1 is SGHRS and CDR2 is YFSETQ. V shed 1 base and J 0 bases; nucleotides not matched to a gene: 6. The CDR3 contains 18 residues. The CDR3 DNA reads TGCGCCAGCAGCTTGTGGGGACAGGGGACGGCAACTAATGAAAAACTGTTTTTT. It encodes CASSLWGQGTATNEKLFF.

The chain carries TRBV4-1 and TRBJ2-1; D might be TRBD1 or TRBD2, each matching 5 bases. The CDR3 length is 16 residues. The V gene lost 4 bases and the J gene lost 0 bases, with 13 bases spanning the gap. Germline-derived CDR1 and CDR2 are MGHRA and YSYEKL. The CDR3 loop is CASSRAGTLSYNEQFF. CDR3 nucleotide sequence: TGCGCCAGCAGCCGAGCCGGGACGCTCTCCTACAATGAGCAGTTCTTC.

V is TRBV7-2 and J is TRBJ1-6, with a weak D call TRBD1 (5 bases). The CDR3 length is 16 residues. Trimming left V 5 bases short and J 6 bases short, with 17 bases between. Germline V gives CDR1 SGHTA, CDR2 FQGNSA. Here the CDR3 DNA reads TGTGCCAGCAGCGGAACAGGTCTGGGCCCTAATTCACCCCTCCACTTT. This translates into CASSGTGLGPNSPLHF.

J is TRBJ1-1 and V is TRBV13; no clear D gene. V was shortened by 5 bases and J by 4 bases, with 11 bases between the two germline ends. Per germline, CDR1 PRHDT and CDR2 FYEKMQ (reference sequence). This CDR3 spans 13 amino acids. CDR3 region: CASSLTAGTEAFF. The DNA of the CDR3 is TGTGCCAGCAGCCTAACCGCCGGCACTGAAGCTTTCTTT. Together with reference TRBV13 and TRBJ1-1, the CDR3 gives the full variable domain: AAGVIQSPRHLIKEKRETATLKCYPIPRHDTVYWYQQGPGQDPQFLISFYEKMQSDKGSIPDRFSAQQFSDYHSELNMSSLELGDSALYFCASSLTAGTEAFFGQGTRLTVV.

The table lists this clone with a count of one. V gene TRBV7-9 combines with J gene TRBJ2-3, with no clear D. The germline CDR1 and CDR2 sequences are SEHNR and FQNEAQ (reference sequence). The CDR3 spans 12 residues. The V end was cut by 1 base, the J end by 10 bases, with 9 bases between. CDR3 residues: CASSLGKNAQYF. In nucleotides, the CDR3 is TGTGCCAGCAGCTTAGGCAAAAACGCGCAGTATTTT.

The chain recombines TRBV15 with TRBJ2-7; D uncertain. Trimming pared 5 bases from V and 3 bases from J, leaving 11 bases between. The CDR3 is made up of 13 amino acids. Germline loops: CDR1 LNHNV, CDR2 YYDKDF (reference sequence). CDR3 nucleotides: TGTGCCACCAGCCCCGGGCAGTTCTACGAGCAGTACTTC. It translates to CATSPGQFYEQYF.

The chain is built from TRBV19 and TRBJ2-3; TRBD1 might be the D (6 bases). Trimming removed 5 bases at V and 7 bases at J, with 28 bases between. The CDR3 consists of 18 residues. The V gene's germline CDR1 is LNHDA and CDR2 SQIVND (reference sequence). CDR3 protein: CASSYPGQDWGRVYTQYF. CDR3 coding DNA: TGTGCCAGTAGTTACCCGGGACAAGACTGGGGACGTGTTTATACGCAGTATTTT.

The V gene is TRBV18, the J gene TRBJ1-5, with D unresolved. CDR1 and CDR2 (germline): KGHSH, LQKENI. This CDR3 spans 13 amino acids. Trimming removed 2 bases at V and 2 bases at J, with 4 bases between. DNA of the CDR3: TGTGCCAGCTCACCATTTGGCAATCAGCCCCAGCATTTT. It is translated as CASSPFGNQPQHF.